This T cell receptor (beta chain) comes out of a study of blood T cell repertoires in COVID-19 (dated by TCRdb to the early 2020s). Concerning the study at large: Collaborator samples came from the United States, Italy and Spain and covered acute and convalescent phases of COVID-19. The material from the prospective study consisted of cDNA or gDNA derived from T cells, B-cell-depleted T cells, or PBMCs. The dataset comprised deeply sampled blood TCRbeta repertoires from subjects exposed to, actively infected with, or recovered from COVID-19. The repertoires were released in a freely available public database meant as a resource for research on the immune response to SARS-CoV-2. The samples were drawn from the first 160 participants of the ongoing ImmuneRACE study and from over a thousand subjects provided by 6 global collaborators. Sample metadata almost always included a de-identified subject ID, COVID-19 status, age in years and sex. HLA class I and class II types, where available, came from metadata supplied by the sample provider rather than from assay-based typing. Results and caveats for the whole study, not just this receptor: Clinical and demographic metadata were provided uncurated, with the amount varying by source and participant.

TCRbeta CDR3 regions were amplified from genomic DNA using the immunoSEQ Assay, a bias-controlled multiplex PCR. As for the original processing: Within the assay, amplification of reference gene primers was used to estimate how many nucleated cells each sample contained. To quantify the absolute abundance of each unique TCRbeta CDR3 rearrangement, sequence reads were collapsed and filtered. For each sample, productive Simpson clonality was calculated by taking the square root of Simpson's diversity index across productive rearrangements. As stored in TCRdb, this immuneACCESS dataset retains in-frame rearrangements with V and J assigned. A fraction of the clones does not appear; measured against another copy, unresolved V genes explain less than half of the discrepancy, and the remainder lacks a known reason. The V and J calls and clone size were taken over from that table, and D and trimming were inferred from the DNA. The sample profile shows 150,000 to 200,000 clones; 86% of them were found once. Jointly, the top ten make up approximately 6.5% of the sample.

For this clone: The antigen it recognizes is unknown. Per-base quality was not reported, and no clone a single base away is much larger than it.

V gives up 0 bases and J gives up 7 bases, and the segment between their germline ends measures 7 bases. Taken from the germline V gene, the CDR1 and CDR2 loops are SGDLS and YYNGEE. The CDR3 runs 13 amino acids, cysteine and phenylalanine included. Only CDR3 DNA is held: 39 bases, read in frame from base 1. Each collaborating institution followed its own protocols to collect whole blood in K2EDTA tubes. For TCRbeta analysis, collaborator samples were shipped as frozen whole blood, as isolated PBMCs, or as DNA extracted from either sample type. The source of this sequence is a woman of 80 years or more in a cohort sampled during active or convalescent COVID-19. Sequenced sample: peripheral blood. In this chain, TRBV9 is recombined with TRBJ2-2, with a weak D call of TRBD2 (6 bases match). Here the CDR3 is given as CASSVVGGGELFF. Here is the DNA: TGTGCCAGCAGCGTAGTGGGGGGCGGGGAGCTGTTTTTT.